This TCR beta chain was profiled in a study of cytomegalovirus exposure and HLA in healthy donors. This CDR3 is 17 amino acids long. Trimming at V came to 5 bases and at J to 1 base, leaving 10 bases not matched to a gene. CDR1 SGHRS and CDR2 YFSETQ come from the germline V gene. Regarding the study as a whole: CMV antigen specificity was confirmed in vitro for a few CMV-associated chains. Subsequent analysis showed first-cohort TCR clusters tending to co-occur in about 110 validation repertoires. Overall, some 160 TCR beta chains were annotated as cytomegalovirus-associated.

With regard to this clone: Its cognate antigen is unknown.

Libraries were prepared by immunoSEQ multiplex PCR; TCRdb keeps only in-frame clonotypes and omits some of them. This table holds about 220,000 clones, about nine tenths found once. It was the roughly 130-subject validation cohort, separate from the approximately 700-subject first cohort, to which the donors belonged. The sample taken for sequencing was PBMCs. This chain uses TRBV5-1 with TRBJ2-1; 9 bases align to TRBD1. The sequence derives from a woman between 18 and 29 years old in good health and CMV-seronegative. The CDR3 protein is CASSWAGTGFSYNEQFF. Here the CDR3 DNA reads TGCGCCAGCAGTTGGGCCGGGACAGGGTTTTCCTACAATGAGCAGTTCTTC.